This is a list of T cell receptor beta chains from one sample in a study of beta chain features in type 1 diabetes. Clones were sequenced by immunoSEQ multiplex PCR, and TCRdb holds only the in-frame ones, with some missing. The sample consists of 300,000 to 400,000 clones, 9.5% to 11% of them appearing once. The sequenced sample consisted of naive CD4+ T cells from blood. The origin of the receptors is a woman aged 30 to 39 in good health. CDR3s include the opening cysteine and the closing phenylalanine or tryptophan. Only part of the rows carry a size: once, few, many, or a class if the clone is expanded.

v_gene: TRBV28; abundance: -; CDR3aa: CASRTPGQAYNEQFF
v_gene: TRBV20-1; abundance: few; CDR3aa: CSARAGETQYF
v_gene: TRBV29-1; abundance: -; CDR3aa: CSGYPGGAVEQFF
v_gene: TRBV5-1; abundance: few; CDR3aa: CASSYQGSNEQFF
v_gene: TRBV6-4; abundance: -; CDR3aa: CASSDSPGAGSDTQYF
v_gene: TRBV6-5; abundance: -; CDR3aa: CASSSTGFGETQYF
v_gene: TRBV20-1; abundance: -; CDR3aa: CSARRQGREYF
v_gene: TRBV18; abundance: -; CDR3aa: CASSQDRGTDTQYF
v_gene: TRBV5-4; abundance: once; CDR3aa: CASSPDSPTNEKLFF
v_gene: TRBV21-1; abundance: few; CDR3aa: CASSPPSGNSNQPQHF
v_gene: TRBV30; abundance: -; CDR3aa: CAEGQGKKLFF
v_gene: TRBV7-3; abundance: -; CDR3aa: CASSPTPPGTSEETQYF
v_gene: TRBV4-2; abundance: -; CDR3aa: CASSQDPGTGSYEQYF
v_gene: TRBV5-1; abundance: few; CDR3aa: CASSLTGEGTEAFF
v_gene: TRBV7-6; abundance: -; CDR3aa: CASSAQGEETQYF
v_gene: TRBV7-7; abundance: -; CDR3aa: CASSLAGISETQYF
v_gene: TRBV7-9; abundance: few; CDR3aa: CASSPRGNSNQPQHF
v_gene: TRBV4-1; abundance: few; CDR3aa: CASSQAGGNQPQHF
v_gene: TRBV11-2; abundance: -; CDR3aa: CASSFMSGGGGIQYF
v_gene: TRBV11-3; abundance: -; CDR3aa: CASSLAGIGLQFF
v_gene: TRBV28; abundance: -; CDR3aa: CASSLFGGARGKTQYF
v_gene: TRBV4-1; abundance: -; CDR3aa: CASSQEGREGFYEQYF
v_gene: TRBV6-6; abundance: few; CDR3aa: CASSQPTGPQETQYF
v_gene: TRBV18; abundance: -; CDR3aa: CASSPPRISSTDTQYF
v_gene: TRBV7-2; abundance: few; CDR3aa: CASSPGVETQYF
v_gene: TRBV7-8; abundance: few; CDR3aa: CASSIRQGTAYEQYF
v_gene: TRBV11-2; abundance: few; CDR3aa: CASSLSLAGEWETQYF
v_gene: TRBV5-1; abundance: -; CDR3aa: CASSLVPGREETQYF
v_gene: TRBV18; abundance: few; CDR3aa: CASSPRGQAYNEQFF
v_gene: TRBV30; abundance: -; CDR3aa: CAWSPRRSVVLRSSYEQYF
v_gene: TRBV28; abundance: -; CDR3aa: CASSNPGEKLFF
v_gene: TRBV11-1; abundance: -; CDR3aa: CASSQDRETYNEQFF
v_gene: TRBV9; abundance: -; CDR3aa: CASSVEGQGGNEQYF
v_gene: TRBV29-1; abundance: -; CDR3aa: CSVAPRLAGAYEQYF
v_gene: TRBV7-9; abundance: -; CDR3aa: CASSTSTSGTQYF
v_gene: TRBV5-4; abundance: -; CDR3aa: CASSFSEEEQYF
v_gene: TRBV4-3; abundance: few; CDR3aa: CASSRGLSITDTQYF